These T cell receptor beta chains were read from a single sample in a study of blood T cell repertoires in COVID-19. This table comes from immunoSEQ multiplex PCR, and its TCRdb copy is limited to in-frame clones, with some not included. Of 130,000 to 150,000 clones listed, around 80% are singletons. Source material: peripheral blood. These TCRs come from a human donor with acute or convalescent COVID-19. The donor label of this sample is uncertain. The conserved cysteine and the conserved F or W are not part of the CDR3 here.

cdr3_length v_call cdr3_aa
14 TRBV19 ASSVLGAAGNQPQH
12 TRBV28 ASRRRDMNTEAF
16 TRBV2 ASRYRTSGGVRTDTQY
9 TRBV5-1 ASSLDREPY
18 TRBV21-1 ASSKKWARSDVLRNTEAF
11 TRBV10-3 AISVGGSSPLH
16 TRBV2 ASSEEGRILGSNQPQH
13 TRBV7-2 ASSLSGKGQGELF
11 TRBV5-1 ASSEAPNTEAF
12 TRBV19 ASSWDRVTDTQY
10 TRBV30 AWSNGKFGYT
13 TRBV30 AWSDWTGGNYGYT
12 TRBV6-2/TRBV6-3 ASSYGQGANEQY
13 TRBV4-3 ASSQGDRLDYGYT
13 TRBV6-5 ASSYWQGRESGYT
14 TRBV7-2 ASSLFSPLGEQPQH
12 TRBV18 ASSPKEGRTEAF
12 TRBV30 AWSVYRVGYGYT
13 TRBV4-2 ASSQVEKRGDEQF
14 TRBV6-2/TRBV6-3 ASTPWGTGTVTEAF
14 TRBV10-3 AISDPRDRNNEKLF
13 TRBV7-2 ASSLLLAGVYEQY
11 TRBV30 AWSVVGGYGYT
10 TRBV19 ASSNGVYGYT
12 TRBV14 ASSQSDSGNTIY
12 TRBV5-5 ASSSHGVQETQY
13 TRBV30 AWSSDRAPYNEQF
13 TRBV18 ASSPPDISNQPQH
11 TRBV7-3 ASSLLDTGEQY
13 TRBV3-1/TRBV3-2 ASSHPGGSYNEQF
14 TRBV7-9 ASSLARQAWDEKLF
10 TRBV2 ASKVEDGEQY
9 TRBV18 AIAGNQPQH
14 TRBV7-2 ASSLGADHRRETQY
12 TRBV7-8 ASSLVSGNTEAF
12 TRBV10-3 AISEGQRYTEAF
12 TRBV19 ASARSWRSYGYT
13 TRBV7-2 ASSLFGQGDSPLH
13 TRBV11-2 ASSSLGGSNEKLF
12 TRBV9 ASSANTGGETQY
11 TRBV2 ASRETGLNGYT
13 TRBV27 ASSSGQRYNSPLH
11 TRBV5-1 ASSFREPGGYT
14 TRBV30 AWSTGQGTTNEKLF
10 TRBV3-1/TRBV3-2 ASGTRRTEAF
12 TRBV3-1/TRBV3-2 ASSQVAHTGELF
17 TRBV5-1 ASSLSDSGFYSGANVLT
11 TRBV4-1 ASSQEARAEAF
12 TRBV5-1 ASSSQGASYGYT
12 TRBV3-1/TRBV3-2 ASSQDVRGNEQF
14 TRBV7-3 ASSLRTGRGTGELF
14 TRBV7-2 ASSSHGTGANQPQH
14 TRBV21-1 ASTLDTQGANEKLF
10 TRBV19 ASSIPAGELF
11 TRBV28 ASSLWSRGLAF
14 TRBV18 ASSYGTGGGTDTQY
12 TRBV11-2 ASSYLGQGGKLF
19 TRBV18 ASSPGRAPTRQESRKETQY